These 26 T cell receptor beta chains came from one sample sequenced in a study of shared clonotypes between healthy human individuals. Repertoires were generated with immunoSEQ multiplex PCR, while TCRdb's copy carries only in-frame clones and drops some. The sample records some 680,000 clones, 55% to 85% being singletons. Sequencing used memory CD4+ T cells sorted from blood. The subset is: CD45RA-negative fraction. These TCRs come from a woman in her 30s in good health.

This clone turned up a few times. This rearrangement joins TRBV4-1 to TRBJ2-4; D is possibly TRBD2 (5 bases). The CDR3 loop spans 17 amino acids. The V gene's germline CDR1 is MGHRA and CDR2 YSYEKL. The V end lost 0 bases, the J end lost 0 bases, and 12 bases lay between the germline ends. Here the CDR3 DNA reads TGCGCCAGCAGCCAAGATCATGCTAGCTCAGCCAAAAACATTCAGTACTTC. It codes for CASSQDHASSAKNIQYF.

The genes are TRBV6-5 and TRBJ2-5; D remains ambiguous. The CDR3 runs to 15 residues. Germline CDR1 and CDR2: MNHEY and SVGAGI. The ends were cut back, 3 bases at V and 2 bases at J, with 13 bases in the middle. The CDR3 coding sequence is TGTGCCAGCAGTTATTCGTTCTGGGATCAAGAGACCCAGTACTTC. Residues: CASSYSFWDQETQYF.

The chain uses TRBV6-1 and TRBJ1-1; 7 bases match TRBD1. The ends lost 8 bases at V and 1 base at J; junction bases unmatched: 4. The CDR3 has 13 amino acids. From germline, CDR1 is MNHNS and CDR2 SASEGT. The CDR3 sequence: CASGQEGNTEAFF. For the CDR3, the DNA is TGTGCCAGCGGACAGGAAGGGAACACTGAAGCTTTCTTT.

The CDR3 protein is CASSLAGTNDEQYF. DNA of the CDR3: TGCGCCAGCAGCTTGGCCGGGACTAATGACGAGCAGTACTTC. The chain uses TRBV5-1 and TRBJ2-7, with TRBD2 matching over 7 bases. The CDR3 runs to 14 residues. V shed 0 bases and J 5 bases; nucleotides not matched to a gene: 5. Germline V gives CDR1 SGHRS, CDR2 YFSETQ.

The rearrangement uses TRBV9 and TRBJ2-3, with 9 bases matching TRBD2. The CDR3 is 15 residues long. Losses at the gene ends were 3 bases for V and 1 base for J; bases not matched to a gene: 3. Germline V lookup: CDR1 SGDLS, CDR2 YYNGEE. CDR3 residues: CASSASSGGTDTQYF. CDR3 DNA: TGTGCCAGCAGCGCGTCTAGCGGGGGCACAGATACGCAGTATTTT.

A few counts support this clone. The V gene is TRBV5-1, the J gene TRBJ2-3, with 12 bases identical to TRBD1. With V trimmed by 3 bases and J by 6 bases, 14 bases remained unmatched. The CDR3 spans 18 residues. In germline, CDR1 is SGHRS, CDR2 YFSETQ. The CDR3 coding sequence is TGCGCCAGCAGCTCGGGGACAGGGGGCGCGGTCGCAGGGGATACGCAGTATTTT. Its protein is CASSSGTGGAVAGDTQYF. Supplemented by reference TRBV5-1 and TRBJ2-3, the full variable domain reads KAGVTQTPRYLIKTRGQQVTLSCSPISGHRSVSWYQQTPGQGLQFLFEYFSETQRNKGNFPGRFSGRQFSNSRSEMNVSTLELGDSALYLCASSSGTGGAVAGDTQYFGPGTRLTVL.

A few counts support this clone. This same CDR3 is encoded by further DNA sequences in the sample. This chain joins TRBV28 and TRBJ2-7, with D unclear. Per the germline V gene, CDR1 is MDHEN and CDR2 is SYDVKM. This CDR3 spans 14 amino acids. Trimming pared 1 base from V and 4 bases from J, leaving 11 bases between. CDR3 coding DNA: TGTGCCAGCAGTTTATACCTTGTGCCTTACGAGCAGTACTTC. Translated: CASSLYLVPYEQYF. The whole variable domain, filled in from reference TRBV28 and TRBJ2-7, reads DVKVTQSSRYLVKRTGEKVFLECVQDMDHENMFWYRQDPGLGLRLIYFSYDVKMKEKGDIPEGYSVSREKKERFSLILESASTNQTSMYLCASSLYLVPYEQYFGPGTRLTVT.

This clone showed up just a few times. V is TRBV23-1 and J is TRBJ1-5; 8 positions match TRBD1. TRBV23-1 belongs to the ORF category, with a function that is uncertain. With 2 bases clipped from V and 5 bases from J, the junction kept 5 bases outside the gene matches. The CDR3 totals 15 residues. CDR3 DNA: TGCGCCAGCAGTCAAGGTGACAGGGGACATCAGCCCCAGCATTTT. It translates to CASSQGDRGHQPQHF.

J is TRBJ2-7 and V is TRBV28, with unresolved D. Per the germline V gene, CDR1 is MDHEN and CDR2 is SYDVKM. This CDR3 spans 15 amino acids. The V and J ends lost 5 bases and 6 bases respectively, with 20 bases between them. This CDR3 reads CASSPLRVLVSEQYF. Written as DNA, the CDR3 is TGTGCCAGCAGTCCCCTTAGGGTGTTAGTATCCGAGCAGTACTTC.

The rearrangement joins TRBV18 to TRBJ2-7; TRBD2 might be the D (5 bases). V dropped 6 bases and J dropped 5 bases, with 17 bases sitting between them. Germline CDR1 reads KGHSH; CDR2 reads LQKENI. CDR3 size: 14 residues. The CDR3 nucleotides are TGTGCCAGCTCGCTGGCCGGGGTGGTAGACGAGCAGTACTTC. Translated, it gives CASSLAGVVDEQYF.

The chain links TRBV2 to TRBJ1-1; a possible D gene is TRBD1 (5 bases). The length of the CDR3 is 14 residues. Germline V gene sequence: CDR1 SNHLY, CDR2 FYNNEI. V was trimmed by 3 bases and J by 5 bases, leaving 13 bases between them. The CDR3: CASSDRVFRTEAFF. The CDR3 nucleotides are TGTGCCAGCAGTGACAGGGTTTTCCGGACTGAAGCTTTCTTT.

This chain joins TRBV6-5 and TRBJ2-2, with D uncertain. The CDR3 is 15 amino acids. Germline-derived CDR1 and CDR2 are MNHEY and SVGAGI. The ends were cut back, 0 bases at V and 8 bases at J, with 13 bases in the middle. The CDR3 spells CASSYSLPPGGELFF. The CDR3 bases are TGTGCCAGCAGTTACTCCCTCCCACCGGGTGGGGAGCTGTTTTTT.

To note about this clone: Different DNA sequences within this sample yield the same CDR3. The chain has TRBV6-6 and TRBJ1-5, with D possibly matching TRBD1 (6 bases). There are 15 residues in the CDR3. Germline CDR1 reads MNHNY; CDR2 reads SVGAGI (reference sequence). V shed 0 bases and J shed 2 bases, with 8 bases lying between them. The CDR3, as DNA: TGTGCCAGCAGTTACTCCAGGGGTGGCAATCAGCCCCAGCATTTT. Translating it yields CASSYSRGGNQPQHF.

In this sample, this clone turned up a few times. V is TRBV2 and J is TRBJ1-1; possibly TRBD1 for D (5 bases). In germline, CDR1 is SNHLY, CDR2 FYNNEI. Trimming took 2 bases from V and 7 from J, leaving 14 bases between them. This CDR3 region has 14 residues. The CDR3 region has the DNA TGTGCCAGCAGTGAACGACGGAGTCAGGGTGAAGCTTTCTTT. Its translation: CASSERRSQGEAFF.

The chain is built from TRBV4-2 and TRBJ1-3; possibly TRBD1 for D (5 bases). CDR1 LGHNA and CDR2 YNFKEQ come from the germline V gene. Deletions cut 0 bases from V and 2 bases from J, with 11 bases between. CDR3 length: 16 amino acids. CDR3 bases: TGTGCCAGCAGCCAAGAAGGTCCGGGGGCTGGAAACACCATATATTTT. Its protein is CASSQEGPGAGNTIYF.

In this sample, this clone turned up once. J is TRBJ2-2 and V is TRBV7-2; 7 nucleotides agree with TRBD2. Trimming at V came to 11 bases and at J to 3 bases, leaving 12 bases not matched to a gene. The CDR3 has 15 residues. Germline V gives CDR1 SGHTA, CDR2 FQGNSA. The CDR3 sequence is CAQASGGTDTGELFF. In nucleotides, the CDR3 is TGTGCCCAAGCTTCCGGGGGGACGGACACCGGGGAGCTGTTTTTT.

J is TRBJ2-3 and V is TRBV28, with 8 bases identical to TRBD2. This CDR3 region has 15 residues. Germline V CDR1 and CDR2: MDHEN, SYDVKM. V shed 5 bases and J 8 bases; nucleotides not matched to a gene: 12. Here the CDR3 DNA reads TGTGCCAGCAGTCGAGCGGGGGCCGATTATGGTACGCAGTATTTT. Its protein product is CASSRAGADYGTQYF. Variable domain in full (rest from reference TRBV28 and TRBJ2-3): DVKVTQSSRYLVKRTGEKVFLECVQDMDHENMFWYRQDPGLGLRLIYFSYDVKMKEKGDIPEGYSVSREKKERFSLILESASTNQTSMYLCASSRAGADYGTQYFGPGTRLTVL.

This clone came up many times. This sequence joins TRBV6-6 and TRBJ2-1; 8 bases line up with TRBD2. Trimming cost V 5 bases and J 2 bases; bases outside gene matches: 5. This CDR3 is built from 15 residues. CDR1 is MNHNY, CDR2 SVGAGI, per germline (reference sequence). The CDR3 reads CASSLLAGPYNEQFF. Here the CDR3 DNA reads TGTGCCAGCAGTCTTTTAGCGGGGCCCTACAATGAGCAGTTCTTC.

This chain uses TRBV11-2 with TRBJ1-2, with a tentative D call TRBD1 (6 bases). CDR3 size: 16 residues. Germline CDR1 and CDR2: SGHAT and FQNNGV. Between the trimmed V and J ends, which lost 6 bases and 3 bases, there was a span of 20 bases. The chain's CDR3 is CASSPQGPGDYYGYTF. The CDR3 DNA reads TGTGCCAGCAGTCCCCAGGGGCCCGGCGACTACTATGGCTACACCTTC.

This clone has a single count. The CDR3 DNA sequence: TGTGCCAGCAGTCGGACAGGGGCCACCGGGGAGCTGTTTTTT. Amino acids: CASSRTGATGELFF. V gene TRBV6-5 combines with J gene TRBJ2-2, with 9 bases identical to TRBD1. The CDR3 runs to 14 residues. After removal of 5 bases from V and 4 bases from J, the junction contained 2 bases not matched to a gene. CDR1 MNHEY and CDR2 SVGAGI come from the germline V gene.

This clone was observed a handful of times. The chain joins TRBV27 to TRBJ2-1; TRBD2 matches at 10 bases. In germline, CDR1 is MNHEY, CDR2 SMNVEV (reference sequence). CDR3 length equals 18 residues. V shed 1 base and J 7 bases; nucleotides not matched to a gene: 13. As DNA, the CDR3 is TGTGCCAGCAGTTTATATCCCCCGGGTAGCGGGAGGCCGAATGAGCAGTTCTTC. This translates into CASSLYPPGSGRPNEQFF.

The chain joins TRBV5-1 to TRBJ2-1; 9 positions match TRBD1. CDR3 length equals 15 residues. After removal of 2 bases from V and 7 bases from J, the junction contained 7 bases not matched to a gene. Per germline, CDR1 SGHRS and CDR2 YFSETQ. DNA for the CDR3: TGCGCCAGCAGCTTAACCGGACAGGGGCGAAATGAGCAGTTCTTC. Encoded protein: CASSLTGQGRNEQFF.

The rearrangement joins TRBV11-2 to TRBJ1-2; a possible D gene is TRBD1 (5 bases). CDR1 and CDR2 (germline): SGHAT, FQNNGV. Trimming left V 0 bases short and J 7 bases short, with 15 bases between. The CDR3 runs 15 residues. The CDR3 DNA reads TGTGCCAGCAGCTTAGACTCGGGACCGATCCTTGGCTACACCTTC. As protein: CASSLDSGPILGYTF. The full variable domain, in which reference TRBV11-2 and TRBJ1-2 provide the parts outside the CDR3, is EAGVAQSPRYKIIEKRQSVAFWCNPISGHATLYWYQQILGQGPKLLIQFQNNGVVDDSQLPKDRFSAERLKGVDSTLKIQPAKLEDSAVYLCASSLDSGPILGYTFGSGTRLTVV.

V usage is TRBV5-6 and J usage is TRBJ1-1; D perhaps matches TRBD1 (6 bases). The CDR3 is 14 residues long. The germline V and J ends were trimmed by 3 bases and 7 bases, with 16 bases remaining between them. Germline loops: CDR1 SGHDT, CDR2 YYEEEE. The CDR3 here is CASSWDTTVGEAFF. The CDR3 DNA follows: TGTGCCAGCAGCTGGGACACAACCGTGGGTGAAGCTTTCTTT.

The rearrangement joins TRBV5-4 to TRBJ2-7; 11 bases line up with TRBD1. J lost 6 bases, V lost 0 bases, and 5 bases had no gene match. The CDR3 is 15 residues long. The germline V gene encodes CDR1 SGHNT and CDR2 YYREEE (reference sequence). The CDR3 bases are TGTGCCAGCAGCTTGGTTGGACAGGGGGCACGCGAGCAGTACTTC. The encoded protein is CASSLVGQGAREQYF.

CDR3 amino acids: CASSFTGDIGAEAFF. For the CDR3, the DNA is TGTGCCAGCAGCTTCACGGGGGATATCGGGGCTGAAGCTTTCTTT. The J gene is TRBJ1-1, the V gene TRBV7-9; tentative D call: TRBD1 (5 bases). CDR1 is SEHNR and CDR2 is FQNEAQ in the germline V gene (reference sequence). Trimming took off 3 bases at V and 6 bases at J, with 17 bases between the two ends. The CDR3 extends over 15 amino acids.